The clone carrying this TCR beta chain was seen ten or more times. TCRdb reprocessed the RACE reads with MiXCR, giving one entry per CDR3 protein. The sample consists of over 35,000 distinct CDR3 sequences, 4% of them appearing once. These data are taken from a study of human T cells and chemical hapten exposure. The time point: patch test 1, 2 weeks after DPC sensitization. Sample treatment: therapeutic diphenylcyclopropenone sensitization with weekly scalp DPC. Whole blood that had not been fractionated was the source of extracted total RNA. The V and J ends lost 1 base and 4 bases respectively, with 9 bases between them. The CDR3 contains 14 residues. Germline loops: CDR1 SGHNT, CDR2 YYREEE (reference sequence).

Sample: whole blood, taken in connection with sensitization to the hapten diphenylcyclopropenone (DPC). The source of this sequence is a man aged 45-65 years with alopecia areata. Some clones in this sample may be carry-over from other donors' samples. V gene TRBV5-4 combines with J gene TRBJ1-5, with a weak D call TRBD1 (5 bases). The CDR3 is CASSLPGPNQPQHF. The CDR3 DNA follows: TGTGCCAGCAGCTTGCCGGGGCCGAATCAGCCCCAGCATTTT.